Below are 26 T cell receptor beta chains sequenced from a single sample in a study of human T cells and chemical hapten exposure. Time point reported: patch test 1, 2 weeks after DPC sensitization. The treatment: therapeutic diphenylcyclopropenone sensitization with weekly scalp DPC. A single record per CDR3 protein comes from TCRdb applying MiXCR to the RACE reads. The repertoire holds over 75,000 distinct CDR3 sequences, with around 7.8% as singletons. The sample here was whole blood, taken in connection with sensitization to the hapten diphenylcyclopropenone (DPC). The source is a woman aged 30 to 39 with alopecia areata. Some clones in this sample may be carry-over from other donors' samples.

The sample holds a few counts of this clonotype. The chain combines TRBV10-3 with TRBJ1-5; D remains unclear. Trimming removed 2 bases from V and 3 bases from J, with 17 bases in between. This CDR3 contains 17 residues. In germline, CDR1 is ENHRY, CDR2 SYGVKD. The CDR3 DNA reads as TGTGCCATCAGTGAGGCGCCGACGGACGGCACCAATCAGCCCCAGCATTTT. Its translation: CAISEAPTDGTNQPQHF.

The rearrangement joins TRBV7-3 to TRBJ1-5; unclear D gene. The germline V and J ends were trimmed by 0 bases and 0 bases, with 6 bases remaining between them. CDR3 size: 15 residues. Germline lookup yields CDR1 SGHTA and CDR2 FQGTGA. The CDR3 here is CASSLTKDSNQPQHF. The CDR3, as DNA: TGTGCCAGCAGCTTAACAAAGGATAGCAATCAGCCCCAGCATTTT.

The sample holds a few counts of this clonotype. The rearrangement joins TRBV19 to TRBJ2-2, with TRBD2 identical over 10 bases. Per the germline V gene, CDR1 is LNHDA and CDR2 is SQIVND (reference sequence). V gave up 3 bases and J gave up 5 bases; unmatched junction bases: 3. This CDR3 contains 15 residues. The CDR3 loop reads CASSIETSGTGELFF. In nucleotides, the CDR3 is TGTGCCAGTAGTATCGAGACTAGCGGGACCGGGGAGCTGTTTTTT.

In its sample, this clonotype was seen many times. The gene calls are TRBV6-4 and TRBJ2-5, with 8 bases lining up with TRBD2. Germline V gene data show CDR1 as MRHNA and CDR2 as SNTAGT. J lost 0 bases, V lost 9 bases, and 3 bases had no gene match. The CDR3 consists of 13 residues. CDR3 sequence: CARREGYQETQYF. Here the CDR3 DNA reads TGTGCCAGACGGGAGGGCTACCAAGAGACCCAGTACTTC.

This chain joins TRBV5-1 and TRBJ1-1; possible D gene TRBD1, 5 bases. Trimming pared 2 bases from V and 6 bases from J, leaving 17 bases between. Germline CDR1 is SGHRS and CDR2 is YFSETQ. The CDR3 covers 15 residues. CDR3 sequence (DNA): TGCGCCAGCAGCTTATCTCCCGGGGACGGGGCTGAAGCTTTCTTT. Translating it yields CASSLSPGDGAEAFF.

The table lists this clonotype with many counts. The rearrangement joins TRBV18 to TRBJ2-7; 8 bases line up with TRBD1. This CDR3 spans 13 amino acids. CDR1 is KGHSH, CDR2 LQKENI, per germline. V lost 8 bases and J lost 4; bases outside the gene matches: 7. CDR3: CASNQGALYEQYF. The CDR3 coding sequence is TGTGCCAGCAATCAGGGGGCGTTGTACGAGCAGTACTTC.

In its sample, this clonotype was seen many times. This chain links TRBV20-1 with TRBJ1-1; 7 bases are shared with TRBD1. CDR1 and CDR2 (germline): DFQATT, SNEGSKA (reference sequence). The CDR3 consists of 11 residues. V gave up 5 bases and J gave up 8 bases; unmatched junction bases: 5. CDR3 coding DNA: TGCAGTGCTTTTACAGGGGTGGAAGCTTTCTTT. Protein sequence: CSAFTGVEAFF.

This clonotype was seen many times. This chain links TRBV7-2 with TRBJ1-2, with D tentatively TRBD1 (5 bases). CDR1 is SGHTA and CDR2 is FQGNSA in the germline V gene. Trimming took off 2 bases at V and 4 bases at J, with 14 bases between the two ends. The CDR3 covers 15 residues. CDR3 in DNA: TGTGCCAGCAGCTTACAGGGCCCTACTACCTATGGCTACACCTTC. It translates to CASSLQGPTTYGYTF.

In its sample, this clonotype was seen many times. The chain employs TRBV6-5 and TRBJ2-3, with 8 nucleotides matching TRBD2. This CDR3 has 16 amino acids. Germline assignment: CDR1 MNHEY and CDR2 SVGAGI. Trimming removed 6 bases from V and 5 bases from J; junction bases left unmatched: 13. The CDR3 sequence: CASSSRTSWRGDTQYF. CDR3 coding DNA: TGTGCCAGCAGCTCTCGGACTAGCTGGCGGGGAGATACGCAGTATTTT.

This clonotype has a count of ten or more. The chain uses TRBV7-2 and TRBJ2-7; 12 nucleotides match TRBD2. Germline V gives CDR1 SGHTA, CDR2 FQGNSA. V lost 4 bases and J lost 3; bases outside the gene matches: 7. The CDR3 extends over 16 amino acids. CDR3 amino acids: CASSSPSGGASYEQYF. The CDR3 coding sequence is TGTGCCAGCAGCTCACCTAGCGGGGGGGCCAGCTACGAGCAGTACTTC. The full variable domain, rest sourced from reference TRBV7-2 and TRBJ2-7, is GAGVSQSPSNKVTEKGKDVELRCDPISGHTALYWYRQSLGQGLEFLIYFQGNSAPDKSGLPSDRFSAERTGGSVSTLTIQRTQQEDSAVYLCASSSPSGGASYEQYFGPGTRLTVT.

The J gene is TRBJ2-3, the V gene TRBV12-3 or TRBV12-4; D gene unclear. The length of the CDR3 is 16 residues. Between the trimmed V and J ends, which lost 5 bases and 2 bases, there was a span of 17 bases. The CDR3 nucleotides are TGTGCCAGCAGTCCCGACCCCCTTTTTGACACAGATACGCAGTATTTT. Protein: CASSPDPLFDTDTQYF.

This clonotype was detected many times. The CDR3 loop reads CSVSGQNYGYTF. The CDR3 coding sequence is TGCAGCGTTAGCGGACAGAACTATGGCTACACCTTC. The V and J genes are TRBV29-1 and TRBJ1-2, with D possibly being TRBD1 (6 bases). The ends were cut back, 5 bases at V and 2 bases at J, with 9 bases in the middle. Germline V gene data show CDR1 as SQVTM and CDR2 as ANQGSEA. This CDR3 is 12 amino acids long.

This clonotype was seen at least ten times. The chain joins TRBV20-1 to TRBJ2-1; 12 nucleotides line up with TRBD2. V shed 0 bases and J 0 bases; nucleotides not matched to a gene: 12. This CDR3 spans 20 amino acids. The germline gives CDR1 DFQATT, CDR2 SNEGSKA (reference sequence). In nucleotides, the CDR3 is TGCAGTGCTAGAGATCGAGGGGCTAGCGGGGGGGTAGGCTCCTACAATGAGCAGTTCTTC. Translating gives CSARDRGASGGVGSYNEQFF.

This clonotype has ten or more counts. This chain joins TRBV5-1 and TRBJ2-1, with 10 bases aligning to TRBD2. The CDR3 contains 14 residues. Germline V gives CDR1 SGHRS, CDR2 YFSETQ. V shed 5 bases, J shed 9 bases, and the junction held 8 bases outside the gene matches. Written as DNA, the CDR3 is TGCGCCAGCAGGTCCGGGACTAGCGTCGCTGAGCAGTTCTTC. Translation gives CASRSGTSVAEQFF. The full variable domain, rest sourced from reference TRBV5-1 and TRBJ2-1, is KAGVTQTPRYLIKTRGQQVTLSCSPISGHRSVSWYQQTPGQGLQFLFEYFSETQRNKGNFPGRFSGRQFSNSRSEMNVSTLELGDSALYLCASRSGTSVAEQFFGPGTRLTVL.

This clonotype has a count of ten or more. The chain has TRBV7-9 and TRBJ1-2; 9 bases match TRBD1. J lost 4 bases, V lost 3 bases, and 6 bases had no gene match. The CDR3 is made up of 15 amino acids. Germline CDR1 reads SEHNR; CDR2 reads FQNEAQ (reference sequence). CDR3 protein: CASSFSQGAVYGYTF. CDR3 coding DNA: TGTGCCAGCAGCTTCTCACAGGGGGCTGTCTATGGCTACACCTTC.

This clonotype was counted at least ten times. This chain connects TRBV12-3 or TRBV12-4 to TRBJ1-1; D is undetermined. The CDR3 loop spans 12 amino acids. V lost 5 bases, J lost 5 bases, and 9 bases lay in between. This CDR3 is CASSLSVTEAFF. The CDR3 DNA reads TGTGCCAGCAGTCTCAGCGTAACTGAAGCTTTCTTT.

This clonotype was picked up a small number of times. The CDR3 DNA follows: TGTGCCAGCAGCGTCGGGGGTCAGGACGGAAATAATGAAAAACTGTTTTTT. Protein: CASSVGGQDGNNEKLFF. The V and J genes are TRBV5-4 and TRBJ1-4, with a tentative D call TRBD1 (5 bases). Germline V lookup: CDR1 SGHNT, CDR2 YYREEE (reference sequence). Trimming took 4 bases from V and 4 from J, leaving 20 bases between them. This CDR3 is 17 amino acids long.

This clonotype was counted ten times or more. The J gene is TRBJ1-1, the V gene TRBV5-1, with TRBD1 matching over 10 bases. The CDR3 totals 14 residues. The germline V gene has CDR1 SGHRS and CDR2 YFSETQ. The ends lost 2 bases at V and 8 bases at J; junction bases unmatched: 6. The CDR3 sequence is CASSLPGQGTEAFF. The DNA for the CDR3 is TGCGCCAGCAGCTTACCGGGACAGGGGACGGAAGCTTTCTTT.

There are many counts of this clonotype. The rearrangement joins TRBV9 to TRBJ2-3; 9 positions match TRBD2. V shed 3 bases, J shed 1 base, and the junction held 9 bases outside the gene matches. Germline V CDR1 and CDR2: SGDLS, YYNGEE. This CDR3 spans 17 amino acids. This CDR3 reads CASSGGRWTSGTDTQYF. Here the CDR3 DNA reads TGTGCCAGCAGCGGAGGTAGATGGACTAGCGGCACAGATACGCAGTATTTT.

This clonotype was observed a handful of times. The CDR3 coding sequence is TGTGCCAGCAGCTTACGAACAGACCCGAGCACAGATACGCAGTATTTT. It translates to CASSLRTDPSTDTQYF. This chain uses TRBV5-4 with TRBJ2-3; D gene unclear. Between the trimmed V and J ends, which lost 2 bases and 0 bases, there was a span of 13 bases. The CDR3 length is 16 residues. The germline V gene has CDR1 SGHNT and CDR2 YYREEE (reference sequence). The complete variable domain, with remaining parts taken from reference TRBV5-4 and TRBJ2-3, reads ETGVTQSPTHLIKTRGQQVTLRCSSQSGHNTVSWYQQALGQGPQFIFQYYREEENGRGNFPPRFSGLQFPNYSSELNVNALELDDSALYLCASSLRTDPSTDTQYFGPGTRLTVL.

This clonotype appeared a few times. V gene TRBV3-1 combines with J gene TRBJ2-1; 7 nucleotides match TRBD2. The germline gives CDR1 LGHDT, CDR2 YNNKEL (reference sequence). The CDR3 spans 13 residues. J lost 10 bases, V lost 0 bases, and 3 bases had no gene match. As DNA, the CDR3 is TGTGCCAGCAGCCAAGATGGGGAGGGGGAGCAGTTCTTC. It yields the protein CASSQDGEGEQFF.

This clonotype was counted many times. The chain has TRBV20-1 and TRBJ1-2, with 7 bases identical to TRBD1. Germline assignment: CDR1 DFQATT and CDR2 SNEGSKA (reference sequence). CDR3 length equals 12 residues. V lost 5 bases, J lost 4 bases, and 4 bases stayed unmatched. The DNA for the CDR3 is TGCAGTGCTTCCGGGACAGTCTATGGCTACACCTTC. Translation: CSASGTVYGYTF.

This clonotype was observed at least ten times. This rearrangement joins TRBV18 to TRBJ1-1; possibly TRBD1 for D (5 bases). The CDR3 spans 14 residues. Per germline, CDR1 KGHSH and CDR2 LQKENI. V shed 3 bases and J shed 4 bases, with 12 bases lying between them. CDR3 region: CASSPFREATEAFF. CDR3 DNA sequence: TGTGCCAGCTCACCGTTCAGGGAAGCCACTGAAGCTTTCTTT.

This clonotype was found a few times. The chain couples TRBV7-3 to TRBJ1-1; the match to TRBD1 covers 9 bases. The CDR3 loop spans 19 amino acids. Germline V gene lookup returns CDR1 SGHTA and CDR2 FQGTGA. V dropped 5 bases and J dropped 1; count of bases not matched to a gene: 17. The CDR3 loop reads CASSPPPRDRVGSNTEAFF. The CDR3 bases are TGTGCCAGCAGCCCGCCTCCCCGGGACAGGGTAGGATCGAACACTGAAGCTTTCTTT.

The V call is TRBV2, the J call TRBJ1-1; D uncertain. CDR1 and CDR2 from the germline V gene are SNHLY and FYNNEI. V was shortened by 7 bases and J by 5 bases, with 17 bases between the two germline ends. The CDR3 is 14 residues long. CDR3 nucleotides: TGTGCCAGCAAGAACCAGAGAGGGTTTACTGAAGCTTTCTTT. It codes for CASKNQRGFTEAFF. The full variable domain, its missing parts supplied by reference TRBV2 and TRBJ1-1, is EPEVTQTPSHQVTQMGQEVILRCVPISNHLYFYWYRQILGQKVEFLVSFYNNEISEKSEIFDDQFSVERPDGSNFTLKIRSTKLEDSAMYFCASKNQRGFTEAFFGQGTRLTVV.

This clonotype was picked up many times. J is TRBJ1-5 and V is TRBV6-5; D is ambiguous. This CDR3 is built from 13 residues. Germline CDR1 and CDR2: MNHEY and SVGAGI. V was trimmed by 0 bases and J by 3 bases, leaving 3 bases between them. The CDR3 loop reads CASSYSTNQPQHF. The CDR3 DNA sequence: TGTGCCAGCAGTTACTCGACCAATCAGCCCCAGCATTTT.